Below are 26 T cell receptor beta chains sequenced from a single sample in a study of T-cell reconstitution after alpha-beta-depleted transplantation in children. The TCRbeta library was prepared with unique molecular identifiers. Each CDR3 protein gets one entry after TCRdb re-called the PCR reads with MiXCR. Of about 260,000 distinct CDR3 sequences in the sample, roughly 12% are singletons; the top ten hold roughly a quarter. Sequenced material: peripheral blood, taken 180 days after TCRalphabeta/CD19-depleted stem cell transplant. The receptors were gathered from a male patient aged 2-15 years who had a stem cell transplant for chronic granulomatous disease, so the T cells may come from the graft donor.

This clonotype has just one count. This sequence may be a read error, since a much larger clone differs from it by one base. The gene calls are TRBV29-1 and TRBJ2-1, with a tentative D call TRBD1 (5 bases). The CDR3 is made up of 15 amino acids. Germline loops: CDR1 SQVTM, CDR2 ANQGSEA. The CDR3 DNA is TGCAGCGCTGATGGGGCGGAAAGCTCCTACAGTGAGCAGTTCTTC. Translating gives CSADGAESSYSEQFF.

This clonotype was recorded only once. A much larger clone lies a single base off, so this may be a read error. V is TRBV14 and J is TRBJ2-4; maybe TRBD2 (5 bases). The CDR3 is made up of 16 amino acids. V was trimmed by 0 bases and J by 3 bases, leaving 12 bases between them. Per the germline V gene, CDR1 is SGHDN and CDR2 is FVKESK. In DNA, the CDR3 is TGTGCCAGCAGCCAAGACCCTCGAGGGTGCAAAAACATTCAGTACTTC. As protein: CASSQDPRGCKNIQYF. Full variable domain (outside the CDR3, taken from reference TRBV14 and TRBJ2-4): EAGVTQFPSHSVIEKGQTVTLRCDPISGHDNLYWYRRVMGKEIKFLLHFVKESKQDESGMPNNRFLAERTGGTYSTLKVQPAELEDSGVYFCASSQDPRGCKNIQYFGAGTRLSVL.

The chain employs TRBV5-1 and TRBJ2-7; the D gene is possibly TRBD2 (5 bases). CDR3 size: 15 residues. In germline, CDR1 is SGHRS, CDR2 YFSETQ. V was clipped by 2 bases and J by 6 bases, with 18 bases between them. CDR3 residues: CASSLSDYQAVEQYF. The CDR3 DNA sequence: TGCGCCAGCAGCTTATCAGACTATCAAGCAGTCGAGCAGTACTTC. The variable domain in full, completed from reference TRBV5-1 and TRBJ2-7, reads KAGVTQTPRYLIKTRGQQVTLSCSPISGHRSVSWYQQTPGQGLQFLFEYFSETQRNKGNFPGRFSGRQFSNSRSEMNVSTLELGDSALYLCASSLSDYQAVEQYFGPGTRLTVT.

This clonotype was seen ten or more times. The J gene is TRBJ2-5, the V gene TRBV20-1, with D maybe TRBD2 (5 bases). Trimming pared 3 bases from V and 4 bases from J, leaving 15 bases between. The CDR3 covers 14 residues. The V gene's germline CDR1 is DFQATT and CDR2 SNEGSKA (reference sequence). DNA for the CDR3: TGCAGTGCTAGTGCCAGCGGAGGTAGAGAGACCCAGTACTTC. As protein: CSASASGGRETQYF.

This clonotype appeared many times. The gene calls are TRBV28 and TRBJ2-1; 10 nucleotides match TRBD1. The CDR3 extends over 15 amino acids. With V trimmed by 5 bases and J by 5 bases, 6 bases remained unmatched. The germline gives CDR1 MDHEN, CDR2 SYDVKM. CDR3 protein: CASSRPGQGNNEQFF. The CDR3, as DNA: TGTGCCAGCAGTCGACCGGGACAGGGGAACAATGAGCAGTTCTTC.

This clonotype has a count of ten or more. The V and J genes are TRBV5-1 and TRBJ2-1, with TRBD2 matching 8 bases. From germline, CDR1 is SGHRS and CDR2 YFSETQ. The CDR3 runs 16 residues. The V and J ends lost 4 bases and 0 bases, in that order; junction bases with no gene match: 6. The CDR3 loop is CASSPGGGNSYNEQFF. In DNA form, the CDR3 reads TGCGCCAGCAGCCCCGGGGGGGGTAACTCCTACAATGAGCAGTTCTTC.

This clonotype was found many times. The rearrangement uses TRBV29-1 and TRBJ2-1; 12 bases are a match to TRBD2. The CDR3 runs to 14 residues. The V gene's germline CDR1 is SQVTM and CDR2 ANQGSEA. V was clipped by 6 bases and J by 3 bases; unmatched bases: 3. CDR3 amino acids: CSVRTSGDYNEQFF. CDR3 DNA: TGCAGCGTCAGGACTAGCGGGGACTACAATGAGCAGTTCTTC.

This clonotype has ten or more counts. The chain combines TRBV20-1 with TRBJ2-3; the match to TRBD2 covers 7 bases. This CDR3 has 15 amino acids. Germline values: CDR1 DFQATT, CDR2 SNEGSKA (reference sequence). Losses at the gene ends were 2 bases for V and 3 bases for J; bases not matched to a gene: 8. CDR3 in DNA: TGCAGTGCTAGATTTGGGGAGGGCCCAACAGATACGCAGTATTTT. It codes for CSARFGEGPTDTQYF.

Many counts were recorded for this clonotype. This chain connects TRBV5-1 to TRBJ2-7; TRBD2 agrees at 11 bases. V lost 2 bases to trimming and J lost 0 bases; unmatched junction nucleotides: 16. The CDR3 runs to 20 residues. Per the germline V gene, CDR1 is SGHRS and CDR2 is YFSETQ. CDR3 sequence (DNA): TGCGCCAGCAGCTTTCCCCGTGACAATGCGACTAGCGGGAACTCCTACGAGCAGTACTTC. Translated, it gives CASSFPRDNATSGNSYEQYF.

This clonotype has ten or more counts. J is TRBJ2-5 and V is TRBV20-1, with D perhaps given as TRBD1 or TRBD2 (5 bases each). V was cut by 6 bases and J by 4 bases, with 15 bases left in between. CDR1 is DFQATT, CDR2 SNEGSKA, per germline (reference sequence). This CDR3 comprises 13 residues. CDR3: CSAEGRGRETQYF. CDR3 DNA: TGCAGTGCAGAGGGACGGGGAAGAGAGACCCAGTACTTC.

This clonotype was picked up many times. The CDR3 loop reads CASSLSRGVTTDTQYF. CDR3 DNA: TGTGCCAGCAGCTTATCTCGGGGGGTAACAACAGATACGCAGTATTTT. The V call is TRBV7-9, the J call TRBJ2-3; 7 bases line up with TRBD2. With 2 bases clipped from V and 3 bases from J, the junction kept 8 bases outside the gene matches. The germline gives CDR1 SEHNR, CDR2 FQNEAQ (reference sequence). This CDR3 region has 16 residues.

This clonotype came up many times. The chain links TRBV5-6 to TRBJ2-5; D is unresolved. CDR1 is SGHDT and CDR2 is YYEEEE in the germline V gene. With 1 base removed from V and 4 bases from J, the gap between germline ends came to 8 bases. This CDR3 is built from 13 residues. The CDR3 spells CASSLSVGETQYF. The CDR3 region has the DNA TGTGCCAGCAGCTTGAGTGTAGGAGAGACCCAGTACTTC.

The gene calls are TRBV11-2 and TRBJ1-2; D is unclear. The CDR3 sequence is 14 residues long. Germline CDR1 and CDR2: SGHAT and FQNNGV. V dropped 1 base and J dropped 3 bases, with 9 bases sitting between them. Here the CDR3 DNA reads TGTGCCAGCAGCTTAGGCCTCATCGACTATGGCTACACCTTC. Its protein product is CASSLGLIDYGYTF.

Ten or more counts support this clonotype. The rearrangement uses TRBV5-1 and TRBJ2-1; 8 positions agree with TRBD2. The CDR3 runs 16 residues. The germline CDR1 and CDR2 sequences are SGHRS and YFSETQ. Trimming at V came to 6 bases and at J to 3 bases, leaving 11 bases not matched to a gene. CDR3 sequence (DNA): TGCGCCAGCACCCTCCTCACGACTAGCGACTACAATGAGCAGTTCTTC. As protein: CASTLLTTSDYNEQFF.

There are many counts of this clonotype. V gene TRBV18 combines with J gene TRBJ2-3; 7 bases agree with TRBD2. V was pared by 0 bases and J by 1 base, with 10 bases of the junction left unmatched. Germline CDR1 KGHSH, CDR2 LQKENI. The length of the CDR3 is 18 residues. The DNA for the CDR3 is TGTGCCAGCTCACCACCGCCAGCGGGGATGAGCGGCACAGATACGCAGTATTTT. Protein product: CASSPPPAGMSGTDTQYF.

This clonotype was seen repeatedly, ten times or more. The CDR3 loop reads CATKAGVVDTQYF. The CDR3, as DNA: TGTGCCACCAAGGCGGGAGTCGTAGATACGCAGTATTTT. This chain joins TRBV28 and TRBJ2-3; 7 bases fit TRBD2. The V and J ends lost 10 bases and 5 bases, in that order; junction bases with no gene match: 9. The CDR3 has 13 residues. Germline V gene sequence: CDR1 MDHEN, CDR2 SYDVKM.

This chain uses TRBV7-9 with TRBJ2-7; TRBD2 matches 12 bases. J was trimmed by 5 bases and V by 1 base; bases with no gene match: 9. Germline V gives CDR1 SEHNR, CDR2 FQNEAQ (reference sequence). The CDR3 loop spans 17 amino acids. The chain's CDR3 is CASSLGSGLAGRHEQYF. The CDR3 region has the DNA TGTGCCAGCAGCTTAGGGTCCGGACTAGCGGGACGGCACGAGCAGTACTTC.

This clonotype was detected a few times. The chain is built from TRBV25-1 and TRBJ2-6, with 11 positions matching TRBD1. The CDR3 contains 18 residues. V lost 2 bases and J lost 4; bases outside the gene matches: 7. Germline assignment: CDR1 MGHDK and CDR2 SYGVNS. The CDR3 nucleotides are TGTGCCAGCAGTGAAAATGGACAGGGGGCTTTGGGGGCCAACGTCCTGACTTTC. It encodes CASSENGQGALGANVLTF.

This clonotype was recorded once. This may be a read error, as it is one base from a much larger clone. The chain links TRBV6-2 or TRBV6-3 to TRBJ2-2; D is ambiguous. The CDR3 length is 15 residues. Germline V CDR1 and CDR2: MNHEY, SVGEGT. Written as DNA, the CDR3 is TGTGCCAGCTGTTACGACGTGATGCGTACCGGGGAGCTGTTTTTT. This translates into CASCYDVMRTGELFF.

The sample holds many counts of this clonotype. The CDR3 nucleotides read TGCAGTGCTAGAGGCAGAAGCTCCTACAATGAGCAGTTCTTC. Amino acids: CSARGRSSYNEQFF. The gene calls are TRBV20-1 and TRBJ2-1; D ambiguous. The germline CDR1 and CDR2 sequences are DFQATT and SNEGSKA (reference sequence). Trimming pared 1 base from V and 0 bases from J, leaving 7 bases between. The CDR3 is 14 amino acids.

There are many counts of this clonotype. The chain carries TRBV7-2 and TRBJ2-1; 10 nucleotides agree with TRBD2. The length of the CDR3 is 15 residues. V was clipped by 5 bases and J by 7 bases; unmatched bases: 8. Germline-derived CDR1 and CDR2 are SGHTA and FQGNSA. The CDR3 DNA sequence: TGTGCCAGCAGCCGGAGCGGGGGGGCTTGGAATGAGCAGTTCTTC. As protein: CASSRSGGAWNEQFF.

The chain carries TRBV4-2 and TRBJ2-7; TRBD2 is a possible D gene (6 bases). Trimming stripped 1 base from V and 4 bases from J, with 14 bases between. Germline CDR1 LGHNA, CDR2 YNFKEQ. This CDR3 spans 15 amino acids. For the CDR3, the DNA is TGTGCCAGCAGCCAAGGAGGCGGGAAGGGGTACGAGCAGTACTTC. It specifies CASSQGGGKGYEQYF.

This clonotype was seen many times. This sequence joins TRBV7-9 and TRBJ2-1; 7 bases are shared with TRBD2. The CDR3 is 16 residues long. The V gene's germline CDR1 is SEHNR and CDR2 FQNEAQ (reference sequence). After removal of 5 bases from V and 2 bases from J, the junction contained 9 bases not matched to a gene. CDR3 DNA: TGTGCCAGCAGCCGTTGGCTAGCGGAAACCTACAATGAGCAGTTCTTC. It encodes CASSRWLAETYNEQFF.

There are many counts of this clonotype. V is TRBV28 and J is TRBJ1-5, with a weak D call TRBD1 (5 bases). The CDR3 loop spans 15 amino acids. Germline CDR1 and CDR2: MDHEN and SYDVKM. Between the trimmed V and J ends, which lost 5 bases and 0 bases, there was a span of 11 bases. The CDR3 DNA reads as TGTGCCAGCAGTCCCGGGACCTATAGCAATCAGCCCCAGCATTTT. Translating gives CASSPGTYSNQPQHF. Variable domain in full (rest from reference TRBV28 and TRBJ1-5): DVKVTQSSRYLVKRTGEKVFLECVQDMDHENMFWYRQDPGLGLRLIYFSYDVKMKEKGDIPEGYSVSREKKERFSLILESASTNQTSMYLCASSPGTYSNQPQHFGDGTRLSIL.

This clonotype came up many times. This sequence joins TRBV5-1 and TRBJ2-7, with D possibly being TRBD1 or TRBD2 (5 bases each). The CDR3 totals 14 residues. Germline V gives CDR1 SGHRS, CDR2 YFSETQ. Trimming removed 7 bases at V and 6 bases at J, with 20 bases between. The CDR3 reads CASAFGGGLGEQYF. The DNA of the CDR3 is TGCGCCAGCGCCTTTGGGGGTGGATTGGGCGAGCAGTACTTC.

This clonotype was counted between two and nine times. V and J are TRBV19 and TRBJ2-2; D uncertain. Trimming removed 1 base from V and 0 bases from J, with 15 bases in between. The CDR3 spans 18 residues. Germline V gene lookup returns CDR1 LNHDA and CDR2 SQIVND (reference sequence). DNA for the CDR3: TGTGCCAGTAGTATAGGACAAGGCCCCTTCGCGAACACCGGGGAGCTGTTTTTT. It yields the protein CASSIGQGPFANTGELFF.